The clone carrying this T cell receptor (beta chain) was observed a single time. Antigen specificity is unknown. These data are taken from a study of PD-1 blockade in classical Hodgkin lymphoma. Time point noted: newly diagnosed, previously untreated cHL patient sample. The authors purified CD4+ T cells from thawed PBMCs by magnetic negative selection. Untreated, newly diagnosed classical Hodgkin lymphoma PBMCs were used for comparison. Some clones are missing from TCRdb's copy, which holds only in-frame ones; the method was immunoSEQ multiplex PCR. Altogether 30,000 to 40,000 clones are present, approximately 90% being singletons, with the ten largest covering 0.22%. Study-level findings and limits: Compared with healthy donors, newly diagnosed patients reportedly showed lower baseline TCR diversity.

Looked up from germline, CDR1 is WSHSY and CDR2 is SAAADI. Trimming stripped 8 bases from V and 4 bases from J, with 12 bases between. This CDR3 is 13 amino acids long. Material for sequencing was CD4+ T cells from blood. The chain is built from TRBV10-2 and TRBJ2-1, with D perhaps TRBD2 (5 bases). The sequence was collected from a human donor with classical Hodgkin lymphoma. CDR3 DNA sequence: TGCGCCAGCCGGCCGGGATCATACAATGAGCAGTTCTTC. Translation: CASRPGSYNEQFF.